The clone carrying this TCR beta chain was detected only a few times. The patients, who ranged from 18 to 65 in age, presented with newly diagnosed hyperthyroidism lasting under 2 months. The data belong to a study of T cells in Graves' hyperthyroidism and ophthalmopathy. The V gene's germline CDR1 is LNHDA and CDR2 SQIVND (reference sequence). J lost 4 bases, V lost 1 base, and 4 bases had no gene match. The CDR3 sequence is 16 residues long. The investigators amplified TCR beta CDR3 regions from RNA transcripts. The study used the HTBI primer set for a first-round RT-PCR of the TCR CDR3. TCRdb fed the multiplex PCR reads into MiXCR, producing one record per CDR3 protein. The sample holds 500,000 to 600,000 distinct CDR3 sequences, roughly 17% seen once.

The sample was blood. The receptor comes from a woman younger than 30 with Graves' hyperthyroidism. This chain uses TRBV19 with TRBJ2-1; 10 nucleotides align to TRBD2. In DNA form, the CDR3 reads TGTGCCAGTAGTATAGTTCCTAGCGGGGGATACAATGAGCAGTTCTTC. Protein product: CASSIVPSGGYNEQFF.